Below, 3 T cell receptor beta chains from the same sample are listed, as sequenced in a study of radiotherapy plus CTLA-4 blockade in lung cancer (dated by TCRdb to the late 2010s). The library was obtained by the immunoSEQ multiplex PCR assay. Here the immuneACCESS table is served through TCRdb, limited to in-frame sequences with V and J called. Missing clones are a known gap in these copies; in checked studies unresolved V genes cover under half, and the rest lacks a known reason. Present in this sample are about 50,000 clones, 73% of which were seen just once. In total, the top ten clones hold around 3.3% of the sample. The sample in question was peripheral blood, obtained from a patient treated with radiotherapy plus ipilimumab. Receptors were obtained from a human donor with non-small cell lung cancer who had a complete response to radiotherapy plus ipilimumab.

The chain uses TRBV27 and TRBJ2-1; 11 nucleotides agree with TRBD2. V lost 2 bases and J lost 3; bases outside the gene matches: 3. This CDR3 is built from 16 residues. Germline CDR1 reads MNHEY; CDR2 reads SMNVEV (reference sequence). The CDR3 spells CASSLTGTSGYNEQFF. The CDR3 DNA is TGTGCCAGCAGTTTAACCGGGACTAGCGGCTACAATGAGCAGTTCTTC.

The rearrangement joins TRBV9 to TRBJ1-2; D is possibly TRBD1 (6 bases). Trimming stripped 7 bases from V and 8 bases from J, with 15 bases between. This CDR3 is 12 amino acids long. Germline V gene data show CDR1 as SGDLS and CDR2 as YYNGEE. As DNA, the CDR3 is TGTGCCAGCTACGCGACAGGTAGAGGCTACACCTTC. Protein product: CASYATGRGYTF. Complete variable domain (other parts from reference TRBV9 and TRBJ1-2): DSGVTQTPKHLITATGQRVTLRCSPRSGDLSVYWYQQSLDQGLQFLIQYYNGEERAKGNILERFSAQQFPDLHSELNLSSLELGDSALYFCASYATGRGYTFGSGTRLTVV.

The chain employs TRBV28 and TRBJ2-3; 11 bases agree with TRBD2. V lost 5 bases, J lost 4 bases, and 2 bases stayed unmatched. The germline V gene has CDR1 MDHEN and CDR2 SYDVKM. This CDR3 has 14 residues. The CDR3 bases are TGTGCCAGCAGTATAGCGGGGGGGGCAGATACGCAGTATTTT. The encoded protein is CASSIAGGADTQYF.